This T cell receptor beta chain was sequenced for a study of low-dose radiotherapy and immunotherapy resistance in tumors (dated by TCRdb to the early 2020s). Study-level background: In Cohort 1, 0.5 Gy per fraction was delivered every 2 weeks, and a total PTV dose of 6.5 Gy was prescribed. In Cohort 2, 1 Gy per fraction was delivered every two weeks, for a total of 13 Gy over 26 weeks. Patients were given nivolumab as a 240 mg flat dose every two weeks and ipilimumab at 1 mg/kg every six weeks, with both drugs delivered intravenously. Cyclophosphamide 200 mg/m2 was given intravenously every two weeks, one day before each radiation and immunotherapy administration. Starting on cycle 1 day 1, patients took 300 mg of aspirin by mouth once daily for four cycles. Randomization of trial participants into treatment groups was not performed. Eight patients were included in the translational analysis, namely three from the first dose cohort plus the first five from the second dose cohort.

TCRdb lists the instrument as Illumina HiSeq 2500. First-strand cDNA was synthesized using Superscript III and a set of TRAV- and TRBV-specific primers, so that both TCRalpha and TCRbeta chains were covered. TCRs were amplified for 20 PCR cycles with Phusion, using a constant-region primer paired with the adapter attached to the V primers. Isolated mRNA was amplified with the MessageAmp II aRNA Amplification Kit, using a 16-hour in vitro transcription at 37°C. The Dynabeads mRNA DIRECT Purification Kit was used to isolate the mRNA for TCR sequencing. A second approximately 25-cycle Phusion PCR added indexed Illumina adapters, and products were purified with AMPure XP beads. Concerning the study's data processing: Using custom Perl scripts, TCR sequences encoding the same protein were pooled, out-of-frame sequences were removed, and the abundance of each clonotype was computed. The analysis excluded TCR sequences that were supported by just one read. Among the metrics used to describe the repertoires were Shannon entropy, Gini index, clonality, richness, and the frequency of TCRs shared between repertoires. TCRdb trimmed public reads at Q25 via fastp, called clones via MiXCR and kept in-frame beta chains. Each entry is one CDR3 protein sequence, shown with its most common DNA and genes. Clone size and V and J calls follow TCRdb, not the original study. The sample profile shows fewer than 90,000 distinct CDR3 sequences; around 29% of them were found once. Around 10% of the sample rests with the top ten.

In the case of this clonotype: The antigen it binds to is not known. No quality values exist for individual bases; no much larger clone is one base distant.

The sample's time point label, decoded: before trial treatment. Donors were enrolled in RACIN, a single-arm phase I dose-escalation trial combining nivolumab, ipilimumab, aspirin, low-dose cyclophosphamide and low-dose radiotherapy. Patients with advanced, TIL-negative solid tumors were considered eligible. The sequences come from PBMCs, collected before treatment. The clonotype was recovered from a female donor with ovarian cancer.

The nucleotides are TGTGCCAGCTCACCAATACAGGGGGTTGAGCAGTTCTTC. Its protein product is CASSPIQGVEQFF. In this chain, TRBV18 is recombined with TRBJ2-1, with 8 junctional bases fitting TRBD1. CDR1 and CDR2, looked up from the germline V gene, are KGHSH and LQKENI. V lost 2 bases and J lost 9 bases, and the count of bases not matched to a germline gene is 3. The CDR3 contains 13 residues, cysteine and phenylalanine counted. Just the 39-base CDR3 DNA is kept, in frame starting at base 1.